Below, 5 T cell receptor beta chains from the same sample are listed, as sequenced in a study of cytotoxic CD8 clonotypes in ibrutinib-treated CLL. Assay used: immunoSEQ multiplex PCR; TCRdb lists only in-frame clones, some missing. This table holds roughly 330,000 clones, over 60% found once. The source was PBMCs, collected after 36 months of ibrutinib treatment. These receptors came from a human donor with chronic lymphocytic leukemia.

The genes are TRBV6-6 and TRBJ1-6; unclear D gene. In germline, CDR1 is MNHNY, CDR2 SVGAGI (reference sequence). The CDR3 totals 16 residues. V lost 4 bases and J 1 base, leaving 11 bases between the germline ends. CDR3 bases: TGTGCCAGCAGTTCGGGGTGGCAATCCTATAATTCACCCCTCCACTTT. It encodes CASSSGWQSYNSPLHF.

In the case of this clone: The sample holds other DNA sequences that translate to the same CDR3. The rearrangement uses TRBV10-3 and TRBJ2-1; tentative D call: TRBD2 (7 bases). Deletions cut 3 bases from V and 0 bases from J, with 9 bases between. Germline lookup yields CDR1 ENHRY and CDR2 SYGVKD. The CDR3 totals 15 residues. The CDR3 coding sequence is TGTGCCATCAGTGAAAGGGGGGGCTCCTACAATGAGCAGTTCTTC. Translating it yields CAISERGGSYNEQFF.

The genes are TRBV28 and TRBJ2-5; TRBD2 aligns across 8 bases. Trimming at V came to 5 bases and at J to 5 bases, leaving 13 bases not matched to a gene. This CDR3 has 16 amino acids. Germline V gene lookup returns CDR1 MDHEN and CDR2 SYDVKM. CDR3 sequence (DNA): TGTGCCAGCAGTCCCGAAGCGGGAGTGATTCTGGAGACCCAGTACTTC. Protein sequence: CASSPEAGVILETQYF.

CDR3 amino acids: CASSPRRKISTMEAQYF. CDR3 bases: TGTGCCAGCAGCCCTAGGCGGAAGATAAGCACCATGGAGGCGCAGTACTTC. The rearrangement links TRBV11-2 to TRBJ2-5; D may be TRBD2 (5 bases). The CDR3 covers 17 residues. V lost 5 bases and J lost 11, with 30 bases in between. Germline V gene lookup returns CDR1 SGHAT and CDR2 FQNNGV.

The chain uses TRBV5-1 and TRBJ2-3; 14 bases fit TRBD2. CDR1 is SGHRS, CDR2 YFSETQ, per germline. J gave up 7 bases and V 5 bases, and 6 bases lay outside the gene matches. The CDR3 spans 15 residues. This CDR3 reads CASRGLAGAGNTQYF. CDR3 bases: TGCGCCAGCAGGGGACTAGCGGGGGCGGGGAATACGCAGTATTTT.